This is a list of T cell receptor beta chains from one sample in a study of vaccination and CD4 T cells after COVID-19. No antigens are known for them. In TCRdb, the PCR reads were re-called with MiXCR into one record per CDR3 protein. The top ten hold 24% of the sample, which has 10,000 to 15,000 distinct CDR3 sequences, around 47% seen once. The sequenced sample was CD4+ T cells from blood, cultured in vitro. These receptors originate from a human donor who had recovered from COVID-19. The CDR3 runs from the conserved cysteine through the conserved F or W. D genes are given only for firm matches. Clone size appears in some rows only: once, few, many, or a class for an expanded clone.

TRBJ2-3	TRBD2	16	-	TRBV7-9	TGTGCCAGCAGCCCTAGGACTAGCGGTAGCACAGATACGCAGTATTTT	CASSPRTSGSTDTQYF
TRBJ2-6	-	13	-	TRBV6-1	TGTGCCAGCAGGGGCTCTGGGGCCAACGTCCTGACTTTC	CASRGSGANVLTF
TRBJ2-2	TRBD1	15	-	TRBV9	TGTGCCAGCAGCCCGCGGACAGGGAACACCGGGGAGCTGTTTTTT	CASSPRTGNTGELFF
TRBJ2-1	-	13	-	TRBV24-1	TGTGCCACCAGTGATCCGAACGACAATGAGCAGTTCTTC	CATSDPNDNEQFF
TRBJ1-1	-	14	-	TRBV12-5	TGTGCTAGTGGTTTGGGCGAGGGGGGTACTGAAGCTTTCTTT	CASGLGEGGTEAFF
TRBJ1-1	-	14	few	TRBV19	TGTGCCAGTAGTATGGGGACACTGAACACTGAAGCTTTCTTT	CASSMGTLNTEAFF
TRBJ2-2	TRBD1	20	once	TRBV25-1	TGTGCCAGCAGTGATTTGGCCGGGACAGGGGGTTTTCGAGGCACCGGGGAGCTGTTTTTT	CASSDLAGTGGFRGTGELFF
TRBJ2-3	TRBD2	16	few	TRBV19	TGTGCCAGTAGTAATAGCGGGAGGGAGAGGACAGATACGCAGTATTTT	CASSNSGRERTDTQYF
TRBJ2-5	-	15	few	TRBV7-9	TGTGCCAGCAGCTTCCGGGCAGGGGACGAAGAGACCCAGTACTTC	CASSFRAGDEETQYF
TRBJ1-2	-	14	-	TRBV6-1	TGTGCCAGCAGTGCGGGGACGGTTATCTATGGCTACACCTTC	CASSAGTVIYGYTF
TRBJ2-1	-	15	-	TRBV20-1	TGCAGTGCTAGCCCCGGGACTTTGCGTTACAATGAGCAGTTCTTC	CSASPGTLRYNEQFF
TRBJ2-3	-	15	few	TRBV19	TGTGCCAGTAGTAGCAGGGGAAGTGTGGCAGATACGCAGTATTTT	CASSSRGSVADTQYF
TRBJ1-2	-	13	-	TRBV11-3	TGTGCCAGCAGCTTATACGGAGCCCGCGGCTACACCTTC	CASSLYGARGYTF
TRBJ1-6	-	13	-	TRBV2	TGTGCCAGCAGGACAGGTTTGGATTCACCCCTCCACTTT	CASRTGLDSPLHF
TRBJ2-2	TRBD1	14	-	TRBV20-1	TGCAGTGCTAGCGCGGACAGGGCTATTCGGGAGCTGTTTTTT	CSASADRAIRELFF
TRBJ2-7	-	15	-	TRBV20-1	TGCAGTGCTAGAAAAGGGTGGATTAACTCCTACGAGCAGTACTTC	CSARKGWINSYEQYF
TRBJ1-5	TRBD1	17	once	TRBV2	TGTGCCAGCAGTCCCTTAGGACAGGGACTTAGCAATCAGCCCCAGCATTTT	CASSPLGQGLSNQPQHF
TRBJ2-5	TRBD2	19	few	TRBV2	TGTGCCAGCAAAGGCCAGGGGAAGGCTAGCGGGGGGCTGGGAGAGACCCAGTACTTC	CASKGQGKASGGLGETQYF
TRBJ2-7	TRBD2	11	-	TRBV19	TGTGCCAGCGGGGGGTCCTACGAGCAGTACTTC	CASGGSYEQYF
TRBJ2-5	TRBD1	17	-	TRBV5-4	TGTGCCAGCAGCTTGAGCCGGTTCGAGGGGGCCCAAGAGACCCAGTACTTC	CASSLSRFEGAQETQYF
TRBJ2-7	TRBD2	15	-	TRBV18	TGTGCCAGCTCACCCGGCGGGACTAGCGGCGACGAGCAGTACTTC	CASSPGGTSGDEQYF
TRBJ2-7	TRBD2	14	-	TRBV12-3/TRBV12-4	TGTGCCAGCAGTTGGGGAGGGCCTAGGTACGAGCAGTACTTC	CASSWGGPRYEQYF
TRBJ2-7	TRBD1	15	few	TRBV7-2	TGTGCCAGCAGCTTCCACCGGGACAGGGTCAACGAGCAGTACTTC	CASSFHRDRVNEQYF
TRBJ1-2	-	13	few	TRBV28	TGTGCCAGCAGTAATGTAGAGCTCTATGGCTACACCTTC	CASSNVELYGYTF
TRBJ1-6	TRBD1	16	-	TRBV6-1	TGTGCCAGCAGTGACCCGGGACAGGGAAGCCATTCACCCCTCCACTTT	CASSDPGQGSHSPLHF
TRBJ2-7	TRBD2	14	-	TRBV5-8	TGTGCCAGCAGCTTGCGGACTAGCGGGAGGTTCCAGTACTTC	CASSLRTSGRFQYF
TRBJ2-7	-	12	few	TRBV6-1	TGTGCCAGCAGTGAAAAGTCCTACGAGCAGTACTTC	CASSEKSYEQYF
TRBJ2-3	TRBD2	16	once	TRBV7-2	TGTGCCAGCAGCTACACTAGCGGGAGCGGCGCAGATACGCAGTATTTT	CASSYTSGSGADTQYF
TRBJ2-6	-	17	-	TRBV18	TGTGCCAGCTCACCACGGCAGGGCGTCCCTGGGGCCAACGTCCTGACTTTC	CASSPRQGVPGANVLTF
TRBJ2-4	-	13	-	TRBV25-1	TGTGCCAGCGGCCCATTTGGCAAAAACATTCAGTACTTC	CASGPFGKNIQYF
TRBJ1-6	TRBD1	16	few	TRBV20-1	TGCAGTGCAAACGACCGTGGCACAGGGGATAGGTCACCCCTCCACTTT	CSANDRGTGDRSPLHF
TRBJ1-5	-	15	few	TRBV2	TGTGCCAGCAGTGAAGATAGTCTGGGGATTCAGCCCCAGCATTTT	CASSEDSLGIQPQHF
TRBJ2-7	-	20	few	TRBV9	TGTGCCAGCAGCGTAGCTAAGTGGGAGTCGAAGGGGAGACCTCACTACGAGCAGTACTTC	CASSVAKWESKGRPHYEQYF
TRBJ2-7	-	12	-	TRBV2	TGTGCCAGCAGTGGACAGAAGGGCGAGCAGTACTTC	CASSGQKGEQYF
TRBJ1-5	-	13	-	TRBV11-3	TGTGCCAGCAGCTTCAGAGATAATCAGCCCCAGCATTTT	CASSFRDNQPQHF
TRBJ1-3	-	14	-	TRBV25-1	TGTGCCAGCAGTGCCGGTACGGGGGGAAACACCATATATTTT	CASSAGTGGNTIYF
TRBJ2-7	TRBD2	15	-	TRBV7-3	TGTGCCAGCAGCTTGCGCGGGGGGGAGGACTACGAGCAGTACTTC	CASSLRGGEDYEQYF
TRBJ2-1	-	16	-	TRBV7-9	TGTGCCAGCAGCTTAATTCAGGGGTCGGGCTACAATGAGCAGTTCTTC	CASSLIQGSGYNEQFF
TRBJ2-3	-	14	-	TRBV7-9	TGTGCCAGCAGCCCTCTTGAAGGACAGAGCTCGCAGTATTTT	CASSPLEGQSSQYF
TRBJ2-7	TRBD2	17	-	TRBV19	TGTGCCAGTAGCCGAGATATCAAAGGGACTAGTTCCTACGAGCAGTACTTC	CASSRDIKGTSSYEQYF
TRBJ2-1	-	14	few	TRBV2	TGTGCCAGCAGTGAGGACCCCAGGTACAATGAGCAGTTCTTC	CASSEDPRYNEQFF
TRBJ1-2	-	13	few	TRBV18	TGTGCCAGCTCACCCGGGACAAGCTATGGCTACACCTTC	CASSPGTSYGYTF
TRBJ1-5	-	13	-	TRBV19	TGTGCCAGTAGTATAGGCAACAATCAGCCCCAGCATTTT	CASSIGNNQPQHF
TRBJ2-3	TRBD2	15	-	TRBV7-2	TGTGCCAGCAGCTTAAGACTAGCCCTTACAGATACGCAGTATTTT	CASSLRLALTDTQYF
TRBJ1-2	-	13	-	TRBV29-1	TGCAGCGTTGATGGGGGCAAGAACTATGGCTACACCTTC	CSVDGGKNYGYTF
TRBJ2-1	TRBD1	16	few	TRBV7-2	TGTGCCAGCAGCCTAGGTGGGACAGGGGGGTACAATGAGCAGTTCTTC	CASSLGGTGGYNEQFF
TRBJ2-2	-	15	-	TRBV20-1	TGCAGTGCTGCCCCCCGGACAGCGAACACCGGGGAGCTGTTTTTT	CSAAPRTANTGELFF
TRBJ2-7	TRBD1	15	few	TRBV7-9	TGTGCCAGCAGCTTAGGAGGACAGGGGTTCCACGAGCAGTACTTC	CASSLGGQGFHEQYF
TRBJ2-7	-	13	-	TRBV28	TGTGCCAGCAGACGAACTAGTTCCTACGAGCAGTACTTC	CASRRTSSYEQYF
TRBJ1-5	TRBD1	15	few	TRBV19	TGTGCCAGCCTTGGAGGACAGGGTAGCAATCAGCCCCAGCATTTT	CASLGGQGSNQPQHF
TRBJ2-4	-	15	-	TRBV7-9	TGTGCCAGCAGCCCCGGGAGAGTAGCCAAAAACATTCAGTACTTC	CASSPGRVAKNIQYF
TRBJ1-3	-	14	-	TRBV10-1	TGCGCCAGCACGGCAGGGGCTGCTGGAAACACCATATATTTT	CASTAGAAGNTIYF
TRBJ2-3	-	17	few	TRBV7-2	TGTGCCAGCAGCTTAGTGTGGCTAGCCGCTAGCACAGATACGCAGTATTTT	CASSLVWLAASTDTQYF
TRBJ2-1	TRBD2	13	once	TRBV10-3	TGTGCCACCGAGGGCCAGCGGGAGTATGAGCAGTTCTTC	CATEGQREYEQFF
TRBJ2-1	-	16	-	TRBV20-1	TGCAGTGCGCAGGGGGGGGGGGCGAGCTCCTACAATGAGCAGTTCTTC	CSAQGGGASSYNEQFF
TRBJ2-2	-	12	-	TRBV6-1	TGTGCCAGCAGTGAAGCCTCCGGGGAGCTGTTTTTT	CASSEASGELFF
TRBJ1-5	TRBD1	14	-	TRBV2	TGTGCCAGCAGTGGAACAGGGGGCAATCAGCCCCAGCATTTT	CASSGTGGNQPQHF
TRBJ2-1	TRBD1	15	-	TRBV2	TGTGCCAGCAGACTACAGGGGGCCGCCTACAATGAGCAGTTCTTC	CASRLQGAAYNEQFF
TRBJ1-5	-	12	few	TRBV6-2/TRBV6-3	TGTGCCAGCAGACCCCGGGATCAGCCCCAGCATTTT	CASRPRDQPQHF